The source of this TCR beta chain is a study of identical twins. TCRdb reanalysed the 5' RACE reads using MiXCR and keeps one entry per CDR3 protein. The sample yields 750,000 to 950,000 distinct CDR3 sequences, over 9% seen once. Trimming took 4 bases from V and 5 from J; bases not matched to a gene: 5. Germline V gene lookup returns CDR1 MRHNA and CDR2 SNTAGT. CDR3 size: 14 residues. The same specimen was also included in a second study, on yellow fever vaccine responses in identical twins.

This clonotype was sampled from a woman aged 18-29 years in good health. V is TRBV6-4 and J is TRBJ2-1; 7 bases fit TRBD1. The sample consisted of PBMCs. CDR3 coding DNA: TGTGCCAGCAGTGTTGACAGGGCGAACAATGAGCAGTTCTTC. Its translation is CASSVDRANNEQFF.